Below are 21 T cell receptor beta chains sequenced from a single sample in a study of CD8 T cells in ankylosing spondylitis. One entry per CDR3 protein results from TCRdb running MiXCR on the 5' RACE reads. The sample has about 130,000 distinct CDR3 sequences, roughly an eighth seen once. Sequenced: blood, either unsorted or a sorted T cell fraction (not recorded which). The source is a female donor with ankylosing spondylitis or in good health (not recorded which).

As regards this clonotype: A single base separates this from a much larger clone, so it may be a read error. The gene calls are TRBV20-1 and TRBJ2-2; 12 bases line up with TRBD2. Germline CDR1 is DFQATT and CDR2 is SNEGSKA (reference sequence). The CDR3 has 17 amino acids. The CDR3 sequence is CSASRGLAGTVTGEPFF. CDR3 DNA sequence: TGCAGTGCTAGTCGCGGACTAGCGGGAACGGTCACCGGGGAGCCGTTTTTT.

This clonotype was recorded at least ten times. The chain has TRBV6-1 and TRBJ1-2; a possible D gene is TRBD1 (5 bases). This CDR3 has 13 amino acids. V lost 7 bases, J lost 4 bases, and 13 bases lay in between. Per the germline V gene, CDR1 is MNHNS and CDR2 is SASEGT. In DNA, the CDR3 is TGTGCCAGCATCCCGAGTGGGGGCTATGGCTACACCTTC. It yields the protein CASIPSGGYGYTF.

This clonotype was seen more than once but under ten times. The chain combines TRBV29-1 with TRBJ2-5; D assignment may be TRBD1 or TRBD2 (5 bases each). The V gene's germline CDR1 is SQVTM and CDR2 ANQGSEA. This CDR3 spans 12 amino acids. V was pared by 3 bases and J by 11 bases, with 16 bases between. The CDR3 spells CSVDVRGVSQYF. The CDR3 nucleotides are TGCAGCGTTGACGTAAGGGGAGTGTCGCAGTACTTC.

The chain has TRBV3-1 and TRBJ2-5; 7 bases agree with TRBD2. V was pared by 7 bases and J by 5 bases, with 19 bases of the junction left unmatched. The germline V gene encodes CDR1 LGHDT and CDR2 YNNKEL (reference sequence). CDR3 length: 17 amino acids. DNA of the CDR3: TGTGCCAGCACCCCAGGAGACGGGAGGACTAGGCGGGAGACCCAGTACTTC. It codes for CASTPGDGRTRRETQYF.

The rearrangement uses TRBV7-2 and TRBJ2-1, with TRBD2 matching 15 bases. V was clipped by 5 bases and J by 4 bases; unmatched bases: 3. Germline V lookup: CDR1 SGHTA, CDR2 FQGNSA. The CDR3 runs to 16 residues. The CDR3 loop is CASSRGLAGGYNEQFF. CDR3 sequence (DNA): TGTGCCAGCAGCCGCGGACTAGCGGGGGGGTACAATGAGCAGTTCTTC.

The rearrangement joins TRBV2 to TRBJ2-2; 12 positions agree with TRBD2. Trimming removed 10 bases from V and 7 bases from J; junction bases left unmatched: 7. From germline, CDR1 is SNHLY and CDR2 FYNNEI. The CDR3 contains 14 residues. CDR3 sequence (DNA): TGTGCCATTCTAGCGGGAGGGCCCATCGGGGAGCTGTTTTTT. As protein: CAILAGGPIGELFF.

A word on this clonotype: This may come from a read error, since a much larger clone is one base off. The chain employs TRBV5-1 and TRBJ1-4; the match to TRBD1 covers 7 bases. CDR1 is SGHRS, CDR2 YFSETQ, per germline. This CDR3 comprises 15 residues. The CDR3 region is CASSSEGAYNEKLLF. The CDR3 nucleotides read TGCGCCAGCAGCTCGGAGGGGGCATATAATGAAAAACTGCTTTTT. The full variable domain, its missing parts supplied by reference TRBV5-1 and TRBJ1-4, is KAGVTQTPRYLIKTRGQQVTLSCSPISGHRSVSWYQQTPGQGLQFLFEYFSETQRNKGNFPGRFSGRQFSNSRSEMNVSTLELGDSALYLCASSSEGAYNEKLLFGSGTQLSVL.

Concerning this clonotype: Sequence at one end of the junction differs from germline and may be a read error. The chain links TRBV12-3 or TRBV12-4 to TRBJ2-3; 13 nucleotides align to TRBD2. The CDR3 spans 19 residues. The CDR3 nucleotides are TGTACCAGCAGTTTAACCCGGGGACTAGCGGGGACATACACAGATACGCAGTATTTT. Its protein is CTSSLTRGLAGTYTDTQYF.

The genes are TRBV5-1 and TRBJ2-5, with D maybe TRBD2 (6 bases). Germline CDR1 is SGHRS and CDR2 is YFSETQ. Trimming removed 0 bases at V and 4 bases at J, with 13 bases between. The CDR3 spans 15 residues. The CDR3 protein is CASSLGLQGGETQYF. The DNA for the CDR3 is TGCGCCAGCAGCTTGGGTCTTCAGGGAGGAGAGACCCAGTACTTC.

This clonotype came up a few times. The J gene is TRBJ1-1, the V gene TRBV10-3; maybe TRBD1 (5 bases). CDR1 is ENHRY and CDR2 is SYGVKD in the germline V gene. V was trimmed by 6 bases and J by 3 bases, leaving 17 bases between them. The CDR3 contains 15 residues. The CDR3 nucleotides read TGTGCCATCAGCGAAACTCAGGGATGGCACACTGAAGCTTTCTTT. Residues: CAISETQGWHTEAFF.

This clonotype was observed many times. This chain uses TRBV2 with TRBJ2-2, with a possible D match to TRBD2 (6 bases). Germline lookup yields CDR1 SNHLY and CDR2 FYNNEI. The CDR3 is made up of 14 amino acids. Trimming removed 5 bases at V and 5 bases at J, with 12 bases between. The CDR3 here is CASSRERWTGELFF. Here the CDR3 DNA reads TGTGCCAGCAGTCGGGAGCGGTGGACCGGGGAGCTGTTTTTT.

The chain couples TRBV28 to TRBJ1-5; D is possibly TRBD1 (6 bases). This CDR3 comprises 15 residues. CDR1 is MDHEN, CDR2 SYDVKM, per germline. Trimming removed 6 bases from V and 2 bases from J, with 14 bases in between. The CDR3 reads CASSSGQTRNQPQHF. In nucleotides, the CDR3 is TGTGCCAGCAGCAGCGGACAGACCCGCAATCAGCCCCAGCATTTT.

J is TRBJ1-1 and V is TRBV6-1; perhaps TRBD1 as D (5 bases). Germline V gives CDR1 MNHNS, CDR2 SASEGT. The CDR3 length is 14 residues. Trimming took off 5 bases at V and 5 bases at J, with 15 bases between the two ends. CDR3 amino acids: CASSRLGGGTEAFF. CDR3 DNA: TGTGCCAGCAGTCGCCTGGGGGGAGGAACTGAAGCTTTCTTT.

The gene calls are TRBV12-3 or TRBV12-4 and TRBJ2-4; 14 positions match TRBD2. V shed 6 bases and J 8 bases; nucleotides not matched to a gene: 12. The CDR3 covers 17 residues. CDR3 DNA sequence: TGTGCCAGCAGCCCCAGGACTAGCGGGGGGCCCTCCCACATTCAGTACTTC. As protein: CASSPRTSGGPSHIQYF.

For this clonotype: One end of the junction is discordant with germline, which a read error may explain. The chain carries TRBV20-1 and TRBJ1-4; D may be TRBD1 (6 bases). The germline V gene has CDR1 DFQATT and CDR2 SNEGSKA (reference sequence). CDR3 size: 17 residues. The CDR3 DNA sequence: TGCTGTGCTAGAGATTCCGGCAGGGGTCGAACTAATGAAAAACTGTTTTTT. The encoded protein is CCARDSGRGRTNEKLFF.

This clonotype appeared many times. The genes are TRBV6-4 and TRBJ2-5; the match to TRBD2 covers 12 bases. This CDR3 has 15 residues. Trimming at V came to 6 bases and at J to 3 bases, leaving 5 bases not matched to a gene. CDR1 is MRHNA, CDR2 SNTAGT, per germline. The CDR3 nucleotides are TGTGCCAGCAGCCCGACTAGCGGGGGCGAAGAGACCCAGTACTTC. Translating it yields CASSPTSGGEETQYF.

There are a few counts of this clonotype. This chain uses TRBV12-3 or TRBV12-4 with TRBJ2-5, with a tentative D call TRBD2 (6 bases). The V and J ends lost 3 bases and 4 bases respectively, with 9 bases between them. The CDR3 is 13 amino acids. The CDR3 spells CASSLEGIETQYF. The CDR3 DNA follows: TGTGCCAGCAGTTTGGAGGGGATAGAGACCCAGTACTTC.

The chain joins TRBV14 to TRBJ2-1; 10 nucleotides agree with TRBD1. Germline CDR1 SGHDN, CDR2 FVKESK. The CDR3 is 16 residues long. V dropped 2 bases and J dropped 6; count of bases not matched to a gene: 7. Written as DNA, the CDR3 is TGTGCCAGCAGCCAAACCGGGACAGGGGATCCCAATGAGCAGTTCTTC. This sequence encodes CASSQTGTGDPNEQFF.

In the case of this clonotype: Possible read error: a much larger clone is one base away. The gene calls are TRBV6-1 and TRBJ1-1; D unresolved. Looked up from germline, CDR1 is MNHNS and CDR2 is SASEGT. The CDR3 extends over 13 amino acids. The CDR3 DNA reads as TGTGCCAGCAGGGGTACTAAGGGAGCTGAAGCTCTCTTT. Its protein product is CASRGTKGAEALF.

The table lists this clonotype with a few counts. The J gene is TRBJ1-2, the V gene TRBV12-3 or TRBV12-4; D is perhaps TRBD1 (5 bases). V was trimmed by 1 base and J by 3 bases, leaving 9 bases between them. The CDR3 is 14 amino acids. The CDR3: CASSLETGYYGYTF. For the CDR3, the DNA is TGTGCCAGCAGTTTAGAAACAGGCTACTATGGCTACACCTTC.

The J gene is TRBJ2-5, the V gene TRBV28; 8 positions agree with TRBD1. With 8 bases clipped from V and 5 bases from J, the junction kept 7 bases outside the gene matches. This CDR3 has 13 residues. Germline V gene lookup returns CDR1 MDHEN and CDR2 SYDVKM. CDR3 residues: CASGPGGMETQYF. CDR3 DNA: TGTGCCAGCGGACCAGGGGGCATGGAGACCCAGTACTTC.